The subject of this entry is one T cell receptor beta chain. Followed over time, Seattle patients had been enrolled while infection was active. This sample was included in a study of blood T cell repertoires in COVID-19. About the research overall: The origin of the acute and convalescent COVID-19 samples was the United States, Italy and Spain. PBMCs, B-cell-depleted T cells, or T cells were the source of the cDNA or gDNA that made up the material.

CDR1 and CDR2 from the germline V gene are LNHDA and SQIVND (reference sequence). Trimming stripped 8 bases from V and 8 bases from J, with 22 bases between. There are 15 residues in the CDR3. In the source study's methods: How many nucleated cells were present was estimated from reference gene primer amplification. Repertoires were generated with immunoSEQ multiplex PCR, while TCRdb's copy carries only in-frame clones and drops some. D and trimming were read from the DNA, whereas the V and J calls and clone size are those reported in that table. This sample has around 290,000 clones, with approximately 89% found just once.

The receptor was isolated from a young woman with COVID-19, enrolled during active disease. The specimen sequenced was peripheral blood. V gene TRBV19 combines with J gene TRBJ2-1; possible D gene TRBD2, 7 bases. CDR3: CASQPNGGLTHEQFF. CDR3 sequence (DNA): TGTGCCAGTCAACCTAACGGGGGGCTCACCCATGAGCAGTTCTTC.